This entry describes one T cell receptor (beta chain). Its antigen remains unidentified. Alongside a J-beta primer mix, a sample-barcoded 5' primer served in a second PCR lasting roughly 7 to 12 cycles. TCRdb re-called the 5' RACE reads through MiXCR, storing one row per CDR3 protein. The sample consists of hundreds of thousands of distinct CDR3 sequences, around 25% of them appearing once. This entry is derived from a study of blood T cells in healthy people across ages. In germline, CDR1 is SGHTA, CDR2 FQGNSA. The CDR3 runs 15 residues. Trimming pared 1 base from V and 4 bases from J, leaving 13 bases between. Study results and limitations: No conclusive comparison of naive versus antigen-experienced cells was possible with unsorted PBMCs.

The same sample was also used in a study of T cells of mothers and their children. That report notes: Sequencing returned over 8.5 million TCR beta CDR3 reads per mother and around 3 million per child.

Sequencing used blood. The receptor comes from a boy between 10 and 17 years old in good health. The V call is TRBV7-2, the J call TRBJ2-5; TRBD1 is a possible D gene (6 bases). The CDR3 sequence: CASSLVGQKIETQYF. The DNA for the CDR3 is TGTGCCAGCAGCTTAGTCGGACAGAAAATAGAGACCCAGTACTTC.